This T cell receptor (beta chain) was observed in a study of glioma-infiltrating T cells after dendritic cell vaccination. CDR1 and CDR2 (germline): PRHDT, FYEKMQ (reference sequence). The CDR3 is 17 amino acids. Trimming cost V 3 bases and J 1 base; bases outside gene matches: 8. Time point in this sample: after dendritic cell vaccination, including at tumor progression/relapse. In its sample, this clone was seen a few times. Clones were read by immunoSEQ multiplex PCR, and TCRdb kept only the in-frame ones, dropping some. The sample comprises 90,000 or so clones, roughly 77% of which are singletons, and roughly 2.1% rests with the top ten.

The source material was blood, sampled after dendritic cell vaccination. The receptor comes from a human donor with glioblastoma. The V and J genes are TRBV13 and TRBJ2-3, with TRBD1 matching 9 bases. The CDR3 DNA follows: TGTGCCAGCAGCTTGGGACAGGGAAGAGTGGGCACAGATACGCAGTATTTT. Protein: CASSLGQGRVGTDTQYF.